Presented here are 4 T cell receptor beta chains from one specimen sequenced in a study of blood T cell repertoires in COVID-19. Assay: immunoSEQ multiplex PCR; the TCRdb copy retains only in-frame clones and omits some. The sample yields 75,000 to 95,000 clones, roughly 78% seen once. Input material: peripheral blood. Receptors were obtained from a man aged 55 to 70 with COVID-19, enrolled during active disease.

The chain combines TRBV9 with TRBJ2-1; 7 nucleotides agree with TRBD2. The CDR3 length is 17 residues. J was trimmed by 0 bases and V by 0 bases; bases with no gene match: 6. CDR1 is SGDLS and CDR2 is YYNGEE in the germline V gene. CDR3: CASSVVAAGDSYNEQFF. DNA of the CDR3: TGTGCCAGCAGCGTAGTGGCGGCGGGGGACTCCTACAATGAGCAGTTCTTC.

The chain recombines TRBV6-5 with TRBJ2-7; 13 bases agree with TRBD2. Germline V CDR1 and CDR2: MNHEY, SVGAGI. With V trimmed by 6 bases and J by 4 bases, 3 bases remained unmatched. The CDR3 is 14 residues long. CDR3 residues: CASRPGLAGYEQYF. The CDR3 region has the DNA TGTGCCAGCAGACCGGGACTAGCGGGATACGAGCAGTACTTC.

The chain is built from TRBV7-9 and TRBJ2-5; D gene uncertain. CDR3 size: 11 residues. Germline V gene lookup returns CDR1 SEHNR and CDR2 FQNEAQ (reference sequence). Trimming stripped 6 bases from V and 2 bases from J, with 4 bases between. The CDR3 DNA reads TGTGCCAGCAGTTATCAAGAGACCCAGTACTTC. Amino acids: CASSYQETQYF. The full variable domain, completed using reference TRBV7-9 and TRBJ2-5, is DTGVSQNPRHKITKRGQNVTFRCDPISEHNRLYWYRQTLGQGPEFLTYFQNEAQLEKSRLLSDRFSAERPKGSFSTLEIQRTEQGDSAMYLCASSYQETQYFGPGTRLLVL.

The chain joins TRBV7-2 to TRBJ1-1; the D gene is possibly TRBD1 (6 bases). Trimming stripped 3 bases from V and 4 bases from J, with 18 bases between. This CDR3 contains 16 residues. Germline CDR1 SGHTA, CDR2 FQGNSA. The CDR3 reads CASSLLDGTYLTEAFF. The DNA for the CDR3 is TGTGCCAGCAGCTTGTTGGATGGGACATACCTCACTGAAGCTTTCTTT. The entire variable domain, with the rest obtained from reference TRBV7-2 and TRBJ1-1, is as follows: GAGVSQSPSNKVTEKGKDVELRCDPISGHTALYWYRQSLGQGLEFLIYFQGNSAPDKSGLPSDRFSAERTGGSVSTLTIQRTQQEDSAVYLCASSLLDGTYLTEAFFGQGTRLTVV.